This TCR beta chain was profiled in a study of blood T cell repertoires in COVID-19. Study details: COVID-19 samples collected from the United States, Italy and Spain covered acute and convalescent phases.

The germline CDR1 and CDR2 sequences are SGDLS and YYNGEE. V shed 0 bases, J shed 4 bases, and the junction held 4 bases outside the gene matches. The CDR3 runs to 16 residues. Measured with immunoSEQ multiplex PCR; TCRdb has only the in-frame clones, and not every one. The sample records more than 350,000 clones, around 87% being singletons. The TCR originated in a woman between 25 and 40 years old with COVID-19, enrolled during active disease. The material sequenced was peripheral blood. The chain employs TRBV9 and TRBJ2-1; TRBD2 aligns across 10 bases. This CDR3 is CASSVGAAGGYNEQFF. The DNA for the CDR3 is TGTGCCAGCAGCGTAGGGGCAGCGGGAGGGTACAATGAGCAGTTCTTC. Combining the CDR3 with reference TRBV9 and TRBJ2-1 gives the whole variable domain DSGVTQTPKHLITATGQRVTLRCSPRSGDLSVYWYQQSLDQGLQFLIQYYNGEERAKGNILERFSAQQFPDLHSELNLSSLELGDSALYFCASSVGAAGGYNEQFFGPGTRLTVL.